Shown below are 18 T cell receptor beta chains from a single sample sequenced in a study of cytomegalovirus exposure and HLA in healthy donors. The PCR ran on 60 Vbeta and 13 Jbeta primers. The method was immunoSEQ multiplex PCR; TCRdb's version includes in-frame clones alone and lacks a portion of them. The sample records about 120,000 clones, over 60% being singletons. Sequenced: PBMCs. The source of these receptors is a female donor in good health and CMV-seronegative.

The rearrangement joins TRBV7-3 to TRBJ2-1; 9 nucleotides agree with TRBD2. The CDR3 is 16 amino acids. Germline CDR1 SGHTA, CDR2 FQGTGA. V gave up 5 bases and J gave up 1 base; unmatched junction bases: 6. CDR3 DNA: TGTGCCAGCAGCGTCCGCGGGGGGGCTTCCTACAATGAGCAGTTCTTC. It specifies CASSVRGGASYNEQFF.

The table lists this clone with a count of one. The V and J genes are TRBV5-1 and TRBJ2-6; 7 bases agree with TRBD1. The CDR3 loop spans 15 amino acids. Unmatched junction bases numbered 2, after V lost 4 bases and J lost 1 base. Germline V gives CDR1 SGHRS, CDR2 YFSETQ. The CDR3 sequence: CASSRGQSGANVLTF. The CDR3 bases are TGCGCCAGCAGCAGGGGACAGTCTGGGGCCAACGTCCTGACTTTC.

The chain joins TRBV11-2 to TRBJ2-3, with a tentative D call TRBD2 (6 bases). V was shortened by 2 bases and J by 6 bases, with 12 bases between the two germline ends. This CDR3 comprises 14 residues. Germline-derived CDR1 and CDR2 are SGHAT and FQNNGV. DNA for the CDR3: TGTGCCAGCAGCTTAACCCCCGCGGGGGATACGCAGTATTTT. The encoded protein is CASSLTPAGDTQYF.

V usage is TRBV19 and J usage is TRBJ2-5; TRBD2 is a possible D gene (6 bases). This CDR3 spans 14 amino acids. Trimming took off 3 bases at V and 2 bases at J, with 10 bases between the two ends. The V gene's germline CDR1 is LNHDA and CDR2 SQIVND (reference sequence). The CDR3 region is CASSMRGGQETQYF. The DNA of the CDR3 is TGTGCCAGTAGTATGCGGGGAGGACAAGAGACCCAGTACTTC. The full variable domain, completed using reference TRBV19 and TRBJ2-5, is DGGITQSPKYLFRKEGQNVTLSCEQNLNHDAMYWYRQDPGQGLRLIYYSQIVNDFQKGDIAEGYSVSREKKESFPLTVTSAQKNPTAFYLCASSMRGGQETQYFGPGTRLLVL.

The rearrangement uses TRBV6-5 and TRBJ2-5, with D tentatively TRBD2 (5 bases). The germline CDR1 and CDR2 sequences are MNHEY and SVGAGI. The CDR3 is made up of 14 amino acids. Trimming removed 5 bases at V and 7 bases at J, with 17 bases between. CDR3 DNA: TGTGCCAGCAGTGAAACCCTTCCGGGGAGGACCCAGTACTTC. Its translation: CASSETLPGRTQYF.

The rearrangement links TRBV19 to TRBJ2-2; TRBD1 aligns across 7 bases. V lost 3 bases and J lost 7; bases outside the gene matches: 8. The CDR3 contains 15 residues. The germline V gene encodes CDR1 LNHDA and CDR2 SQIVND (reference sequence). The CDR3 spells CASSMKTGSGGELFF. The CDR3 region has the DNA TGTGCCAGTAGTATGAAGACAGGGTCAGGCGGGGAGCTGTTTTTT.

This rearrangement joins TRBV9 to TRBJ2-3; the D gene is possibly TRBD2 (6 bases). V was trimmed by 6 bases and J by 6 bases, leaving 8 bases between them. Germline CDR1 SGDLS, CDR2 YYNGEE. The CDR3 consists of 11 residues. The CDR3 region is CASMGGDTQYF. As DNA, the CDR3 is TGTGCCAGCATGGGAGGCGATACGCAGTATTTT.

The genes are TRBV14 and TRBJ1-1, with TRBD1 as a possible D gene (6 bases). The germline V gene encodes CDR1 SGHDN and CDR2 FVKESK. The CDR3 is 15 amino acids. Trimming removed 4 bases from V and 4 bases from J, with 16 bases in between. This CDR3 is CASSLPPYRATEAFF. CDR3 bases: TGTGCCAGCAGCCTCCCGCCCTACAGGGCCACTGAAGCTTTCTTT.

CDR3: CASSSGQNYGYTF. In DNA, the CDR3 is TGTGCCAGCAGCTCGGGACAGAACTATGGCTACACCTTC. This chain connects TRBV11-1 to TRBJ1-2; 7 bases fit TRBD1. Germline assignment: CDR1 SGHAT and CDR2 FQDESV (reference sequence). J lost 2 bases, V lost 4 bases, and 1 base had no gene match. The CDR3 is 13 amino acids.

V usage is TRBV7-2 and J usage is TRBJ2-1; TRBD2 matches 14 bases. This CDR3 is built from 15 residues. V trimming: 5 bases; J trimming: 10 bases; junction bases outside the gene matches: 7. The germline V gene encodes CDR1 SGHTA and CDR2 FQGNSA. CDR3: CASSPGGLAGAEQFF. CDR3 DNA: TGTGCCAGCAGCCCAGGGGGACTAGCGGGGGCCGAGCAGTTCTTC.

The V and J genes are TRBV6-5 and TRBJ1-5, with 10 bases aligning to TRBD1. The germline V gene encodes CDR1 MNHEY and CDR2 SVGAGI. V lost 5 bases to trimming and J lost 2 bases; unmatched junction nucleotides: 3. The CDR3 runs 15 residues. CDR3 in DNA: TGTGCCAGCAGTCAGACAGGGGGCGGCAATCAGCCCCAGCATTTT. Translated: CASSQTGGGNQPQHF.

The chain uses TRBV25-1 and TRBJ2-5, with TRBD2 identical over 9 bases. The CDR3 is 14 residues long. Germline V lookup: CDR1 MGHDK, CDR2 SYGVNS. V lost 5 bases, J lost 4 bases, and 5 bases stayed unmatched. Here the CDR3 reads CASSPAGGGETQYF. Here the CDR3 DNA reads TGTGCCAGCAGTCCAGCGGGGGGAGGAGAGACCCAGTACTTC.

This clone has just one count. The V gene is TRBV7-6, the J gene TRBJ2-5; 8 nucleotides agree with TRBD1. With 0 bases clipped from V and 2 bases from J, the junction kept 5 bases outside the gene matches. CDR3 length: 16 amino acids. Germline CDR1 reads SGHVS; CDR2 reads FNYEAQ. CDR3 nucleotides: TGTGCCAGCAGCTTAGCGGGACAGGCCCCTCAAGAGACCCAGTACTTC. Translating it yields CASSLAGQAPQETQYF.

The genes are TRBV5-1 and TRBJ2-3, with D perhaps TRBD1 (5 bases). The germline CDR1 and CDR2 sequences are SGHRS and YFSETQ. The CDR3 has 14 residues. The V end lost 0 bases, the J end lost 4 bases, and 9 bases lay between the germline ends. CDR3 in DNA: TGCGCCAGCAGCTTGGCACAGGTTCCAGATACGCAGTATTTT. Its translation is CASSLAQVPDTQYF. Looking up the rest from reference TRBV5-1 and TRBJ2-3 gives the full variable domain: KAGVTQTPRYLIKTRGQQVTLSCSPISGHRSVSWYQQTPGQGLQFLFEYFSETQRNKGNFPGRFSGRQFSNSRSEMNVSTLELGDSALYLCASSLAQVPDTQYFGPGTRLTVL.

The V and J genes are TRBV5-6 and TRBJ2-1; a possible D gene is TRBD1 (6 bases). CDR1 and CDR2 (germline): SGHDT, YYEEEE. Trimming took 0 bases from V and 5 from J, leaving 12 bases between them. CDR3 length: 15 amino acids. As DNA, the CDR3 is TGTGCCAGCAGCTTGGTCACCGACAGGAACAATGAGCAGTTCTTC. Protein product: CASSLVTDRNNEQFF.

Only a few counts were recorded for this clone. The chain carries TRBV5-1 and TRBJ2-7; maybe TRBD1 (6 bases). The CDR3 has 14 amino acids. The ends were cut back, 2 bases at V and 4 bases at J, with 13 bases in the middle. Germline CDR1 SGHRS, CDR2 YFSETQ. As DNA, the CDR3 is TGCGCCAGCAGCTTTGGCCAGGGGCCATACGAGCAGTACTTC. It translates to CASSFGQGPYEQYF.

The V gene is TRBV7-2, the J gene TRBJ1-2, with D maybe TRBD1 (5 bases). CDR3 length equals 15 residues. Trimming stripped 5 bases from V and 6 bases from J, with 19 bases between. Germline V CDR1 and CDR2: SGHTA, FQGNSA. The CDR3 coding sequence is TGTGCCAGCAGCAAAGAGGCGGCCAGGGAGGATGGCTACACCTTC. This sequence encodes CASSKEAAREDGYTF.

CDR3 region: CASSYSSGVSDTQYF. For the CDR3, the DNA is TGTGCCAGCAGTTACTCCAGCGGGGTTTCAGATACGCAGTATTTT. V usage is TRBV6-5 and J usage is TRBJ2-3; 7 bases fit TRBD2. The CDR3 has 15 amino acids. Germline loops: CDR1 MNHEY, CDR2 SVGAGI. The J segment lost 4 bases and the V segment lost 0 bases, leaving 4 bases of the junction unmatched.